This T cell receptor (beta chain) was recorded in a study of tumor-infiltrating lymphocytes in primary liver carcinoma. Study-level findings and limits: Bulk unsorted samples prevented comparison of CD4+ and CD8+ repertoires.

To note about this clonotype: Its antigen is unidentified.

RNA isolated from unsorted whole blood supplied the blood RNA, with germline DNA also extracted. The template, approximately 500 ng total RNA, yielded TCR beta cDNA made with a constant-region primer. The TCR beta library was amplified through three nested multiplex PCR rounds in a modified ARM-PCR procedure. PCR rounds one and two used TRBV1-TRBV30 forward primers with a C-beta reverse primer for about 11 cycles each. MiXCR, run by TCRdb on the multiplex PCR reads, gives a single entry per CDR3 protein. In the table there are around 330,000 distinct CDR3 sequences, 50% to 75% of which are singletons. Germline V CDR1 and CDR2: SGHRS, YFSETQ. V lost 2 bases to trimming and J lost 5 bases, with 20 bases between them. The CDR3 has 16 amino acids.

The V gene is TRBV5-1, the J gene TRBJ2-7; D is perhaps TRBD2 (5 bases). The specimen sequenced was peripheral blood. The sequence was collected from a woman aged 25 to 45 with primary liver carcinoma and hepatitis B virus infection. CDR3 bases: TGCGCCAGCAGCTTAAGAGCGGTCGGTGGTAACGACGAGCAGTACTTC. Amino acids: CASSLRAVGGNDEQYF. Drawing the rest from reference TRBV5-1 and TRBJ2-7, the complete variable domain is KAGVTQTPRYLIKTRGQQVTLSCSPISGHRSVSWYQQTPGQGLQFLFEYFSETQRNKGNFPGRFSGRQFSNSRSEMNVSTLELGDSALYLCASSLRAVGGNDEQYFGPGTRLTVT.